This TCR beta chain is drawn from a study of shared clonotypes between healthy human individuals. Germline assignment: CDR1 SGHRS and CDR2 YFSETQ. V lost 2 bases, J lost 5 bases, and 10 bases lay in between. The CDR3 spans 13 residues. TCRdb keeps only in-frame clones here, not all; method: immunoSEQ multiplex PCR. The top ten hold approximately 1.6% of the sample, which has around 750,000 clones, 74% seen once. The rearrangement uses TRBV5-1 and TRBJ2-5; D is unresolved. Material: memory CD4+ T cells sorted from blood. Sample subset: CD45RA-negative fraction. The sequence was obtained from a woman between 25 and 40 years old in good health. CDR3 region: CASSFKGSETQYF. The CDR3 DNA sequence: TGCGCCAGCAGCTTTAAGGGTTCTGAGACCCAGTACTTC.